The rows below give T cell receptor beta chains drawn from one sample of a study of blood T cell repertoires in COVID-19. Clones were read by immunoSEQ multiplex PCR, and TCRdb kept only the in-frame ones, dropping some. The sample contains about 230,000 clones, about 90% of which appear only once. Material: peripheral blood. These receptor sequences come from a woman aged 55-69 years with acute or convalescent COVID-19. The CDR3 runs from the conserved cysteine through the conserved F or W. Fields, in order: J gene, clone size, D gene, V gene, CDR3 protein, CDR3 DNA. D genes are given only for firm matches. Size is stated for part of the rows, as once, few or many counts, or as a class when the clone is expanded.

j_call: TRBJ1-4
clone_size: -
d_call: -
v_call: TRBV7-9
cdr3_aa: CASSAPGSPRWFF
cdr3_nt: TGTGCCAGTTCCGCCCCCGGCAGCCCGAGGTGGTTTTTT

j_call: TRBJ2-5
clone_size: -
d_call: TRBD2
v_call: TRBV2
cdr3_aa: CASSPPGLAATQYF
cdr3_nt: TGTGCCAGCAGTCCCCCCGGACTAGCAGCGACCCAGTACTTC

j_call: TRBJ1-3
clone_size: -
d_call: -
v_call: TRBV3-1/TRBV3-2
cdr3_aa: CASSQARSGNTIYF
cdr3_nt: TGTGCCAGCAGCCAAGCCAGGTCTGGAAACACCATATATTTT

j_call: TRBJ2-4
clone_size: -
d_call: -
v_call: TRBV18
cdr3_aa: CASSPGDKNIQYF
cdr3_nt: TGTGCCAGCTCACCCGGTGACAAAAACATTCAGTACTTC

j_call: TRBJ2-5
clone_size: -
d_call: -
v_call: TRBV5-1
cdr3_aa: CASSRWSGNQETQYF
cdr3_nt: TGCGCCAGCAGCAGGTGGTCAGGGAACCAAGAGACCCAGTACTTC

j_call: TRBJ2-2
clone_size: -
d_call: TRBD2
v_call: TRBV10-1
cdr3_aa: CASNLPGLAGGLNTGELFF
cdr3_nt: TGCGCCAGCAATCTACCGGGACTAGCGGGGGGGTTGAACACCGGGGAGCTGTTTTTT

j_call: TRBJ2-3
clone_size: -
d_call: TRBD2
v_call: TRBV19
cdr3_aa: CASSPLAGERTDTQYF
cdr3_nt: TGTGCCAGTAGCCCCCTAGCGGGAGAACGCACAGATACGCAGTATTTT

j_call: TRBJ2-4
clone_size: -
d_call: -
v_call: TRBV21-1
cdr3_aa: CASSKALCGSCLAKNIQYF
cdr3_nt: TGTGCCAGCAGCAAAGCGCTTTGTGGGAGTTGTCTAGCCAAAAACATTCAGTACTTC

j_call: TRBJ2-5
clone_size: -
d_call: -
v_call: TRBV9
cdr3_aa: CASSPSRQETQYF
cdr3_nt: TGTGCCAGCAGCCCGAGCCGGCAAGAGACCCAGTACTTC

j_call: TRBJ2-1
clone_size: -
d_call: -
v_call: TRBV24-1
cdr3_aa: CATSDPLKGGYYNEQFF
cdr3_nt: TGTGCCACCAGTGATCCTCTGAAAGGAGGATACTACAATGAGCAGTTCTTC

j_call: TRBJ2-3
clone_size: -
d_call: TRBD2
v_call: TRBV29-1
cdr3_aa: CSVLIRLAGVPDTQYF
cdr3_nt: TGCAGCGTCCTCATTCGACTAGCGGGAGTACCAGATACGCAGTATTTT

j_call: TRBJ1-2
clone_size: -
d_call: TRBD1
v_call: TRBV18
cdr3_aa: CASSPTTGSNYGYTF
cdr3_nt: TGTGCCAGCTCACCGACGACAGGGAGTAACTATGGCTACACCTTC

j_call: TRBJ1-5
clone_size: -
d_call: -
v_call: TRBV15
cdr3_aa: CATSRDRFQGNQPQHF
cdr3_nt: TGTGCCACCAGCAGAGACCGGTTCCAGGGAAATCAGCCCCAGCATTTT

j_call: TRBJ2-3
clone_size: -
d_call: -
v_call: TRBV6-2/TRBV6-3
cdr3_aa: CASSYSTGSKDTQYF
cdr3_nt: TGTGCCAGCAGTTACTCAACCGGGAGTAAAGATACGCAGTATTTT

j_call: TRBJ1-2
clone_size: -
d_call: TRBD1
v_call: TRBV4-1
cdr3_aa: CASSQGTGGGYTF
cdr3_nt: TGCGCCAGCAGCCAAGGGACAGGAGGGGGCTACACCTTC

j_call: TRBJ1-2
clone_size: -
d_call: -
v_call: TRBV5-1
cdr3_aa: CASSLAVSEVYGYTF
cdr3_nt: TGCGCCAGCAGCTTGGCTGTCAGTGAAGTGTATGGCTACACCTTC

j_call: TRBJ2-1
clone_size: -
d_call: -
v_call: TRBV2
cdr3_aa: CASSEEAGSSYNEQFF
cdr3_nt: TGTGCCAGCAGTGAAGAGGCGGGTAGCTCCTACAATGAGCAGTTCTTC

j_call: TRBJ2-7
clone_size: -
d_call: -
v_call: TRBV5-1
cdr3_aa: CASSLAQGPSYEQYF
cdr3_nt: TGCGCCAGCAGCTTGGCCCAGGGGCCTTCCTACGAGCAGTACTTC

j_call: TRBJ1-2
clone_size: -
d_call: TRBD1
v_call: TRBV11-3
cdr3_aa: CASSPDRGPGYTF
cdr3_nt: TGTGCCAGCAGCCCGGACAGGGGGCCTGGCTACACCTTC

j_call: TRBJ2-3
clone_size: -
d_call: TRBD2
v_call: TRBV19
cdr3_aa: CASSLPPVAGDTDTQYF
cdr3_nt: TGTGCCAGTAGTCTCCCTCCGGTAGCGGGAGATACAGATACGCAGTATTTT

j_call: TRBJ1-2
clone_size: once
d_call: -
v_call: TRBV3-1/TRBV3-2
cdr3_aa: CASSQNRGGAGGYTF
cdr3_nt: TGTGCCAGCAGCCAGAACCGCGGGGGGGCAGGTGGCTACACCTTC

j_call: TRBJ1-6
clone_size: -
d_call: TRBD1
v_call: TRBV27
cdr3_aa: CASRAQGGFYNSPLHF
cdr3_nt: TGTGCCAGCAGGGCCCAGGGGGGATTCTATAATTCACCCCTCCACTTT

j_call: TRBJ2-6
clone_size: -
d_call: -
v_call: TRBV4-2
cdr3_aa: CASSQDEGSREHYSGANVLTF
cdr3_nt: TGTGCCAGCAGCCAAGATGAGGGTTCACGGGAACACTACTCTGGGGCCAACGTCCTGACTTTC

j_call: TRBJ1-1
clone_size: -
d_call: -
v_call: TRBV19
cdr3_aa: CASRYISTEAFF
cdr3_nt: TGTGCCAGTAGGTACATTTCCACTGAAGCTTTCTTT

j_call: TRBJ2-5
clone_size: -
d_call: TRBD2
v_call: TRBV4-2
cdr3_aa: CASSQDNLAGGRQETQYF
cdr3_nt: TGTGCCAGCAGCCAAGATAACCTAGCGGGAGGGAGGCAAGAGACCCAGTACTTC

j_call: TRBJ2-1
clone_size: -
d_call: TRBD2
v_call: TRBV29-1
cdr3_aa: CSGVTSGRNGWFF
cdr3_nt: TGCAGCGGCGTAACTAGCGGGAGGAACGGTTGGTTCTTC

j_call: TRBJ2-7
clone_size: -
d_call: TRBD2
v_call: TRBV13
cdr3_aa: CASSLGTSGYEQYF
cdr3_nt: TGTGCCAGCAGCCTTGGGACTAGCGGATACGAGCAGTACTTC

j_call: TRBJ2-5
clone_size: -
d_call: TRBD1
v_call: TRBV7-6
cdr3_aa: CASSLAGTGNQETQYF
cdr3_nt: TGTGCCAGCAGCTTAGCCGGGACAGGGAACCAAGAGACCCAGTACTTC

j_call: TRBJ1-5
clone_size: once
d_call: -
v_call: TRBV4-1
cdr3_aa: CASSQDQGRSNQPQHF
cdr3_nt: TGCGCCAGCAGCCAAGATCAGGGAAGAAGCAATCAGCCCCAGCATTTT

j_call: TRBJ2-1
clone_size: -
d_call: -
v_call: TRBV3-1/TRBV3-2
cdr3_aa: CASSQGKTSSVSEQFF
cdr3_nt: TGTGCCAGCAGCCAAGGTAAGACTTCATCGGTCTCTGAGCAGTTCTTC

j_call: TRBJ1-4
clone_size: -
d_call: -
v_call: TRBV25-1
cdr3_aa: CASSESRQWEKLFF
cdr3_nt: TGTGCCAGCAGTGAATCCAGGCAATGGGAAAAACTGTTTTTT

j_call: TRBJ2-1
clone_size: -
d_call: TRBD2
v_call: TRBV28
cdr3_aa: CASSLTTSGLRDEQFF
cdr3_nt: TGTGCCAGCAGTTTAACGACTAGCGGGTTGAGGGATGAGCAGTTCTTC

j_call: TRBJ2-5
clone_size: -
d_call: TRBD2
v_call: TRBV5-1
cdr3_aa: CASSLDSGGETQYF
cdr3_nt: TGCGCCAGCAGCTTGGATAGCGGGGGAGAGACCCAGTACTTC

j_call: TRBJ2-7
clone_size: -
d_call: -
v_call: TRBV2
cdr3_aa: CASSKERGGPYEQYF
cdr3_nt: TGTGCCAGCAGTAAAGAAAGGGGGGGCCCATACGAGCAGTACTTC

j_call: TRBJ1-2
clone_size: -
d_call: -
v_call: TRBV2
cdr3_aa: CASSEITGTPGYTF
cdr3_nt: TGTGCCAGCAGTGAAATTACAGGGACCCCTGGCTACACCTTC

j_call: TRBJ2-1
clone_size: -
d_call: TRBD2
v_call: TRBV28
cdr3_aa: CASSLLGVGRGSYNEQFF
cdr3_nt: TGTGCCAGCAGTTTACTGGGGGTCGGGAGGGGATCCTACAATGAGCAGTTCTTC

j_call: TRBJ1-2
clone_size: once
d_call: TRBD1
v_call: TRBV14
cdr3_aa: CASSPTRQGWYGYTF
cdr3_nt: TGTGCCAGCAGCCCAACACGACAGGGGTGGTATGGCTACACCTTC

j_call: TRBJ1-2
clone_size: -
d_call: -
v_call: TRBV6-5
cdr3_aa: CASSRRDSGYTF
cdr3_nt: TGTGCCAGCAGTCGCCGGGACTCTGGCTACACCTTC

j_call: TRBJ1-2
clone_size: -
d_call: -
v_call: TRBV18
cdr3_aa: CASSPRVGYTF
cdr3_nt: TGTGCCAGCTCACCCAGGGTTGGCTACACCTTC

j_call: TRBJ1-2
clone_size: -
d_call: -
v_call: TRBV4-2
cdr3_aa: CASSRRGDYGYTF
cdr3_nt: TGTGCCAGCAGCCGCCGGGGGGACTATGGCTACACCTTC

j_call: TRBJ1-5
clone_size: -
d_call: TRBD1
v_call: TRBV9
cdr3_aa: CASSVGTGGYSNQPQHF
cdr3_nt: TGTGCCAGCAGCGTAGGGACAGGCGGTTATAGCAATCAGCCCCAGCATTTT

j_call: TRBJ1-1
clone_size: -
d_call: -
v_call: TRBV7-6
cdr3_aa: CASSGSDSEAFF
cdr3_nt: TGTGCCAGCAGCGGGTCGGACAGTGAAGCTTTCTTT

j_call: TRBJ2-2
clone_size: -
d_call: -
v_call: TRBV29-1
cdr3_aa: CSARGANTGELFF
cdr3_nt: TGCAGCGCGCGAGGAGCGAACACCGGGGAGCTGTTTTTT

j_call: TRBJ1-1
clone_size: -
d_call: TRBD1
v_call: TRBV6-6
cdr3_aa: CASKQGQGSEAFF
cdr3_nt: TGTGCCAGCAAACAGGGACAGGGGTCTGAAGCTTTCTTT

j_call: TRBJ2-1
clone_size: -
d_call: TRBD2
v_call: TRBV5-1
cdr3_aa: CASSLGTSGFNEQFF
cdr3_nt: TGCGCCAGCAGCCTGGGGACTAGCGGCTTCAATGAGCAGTTCTTC

j_call: TRBJ1-6
clone_size: -
d_call: -
v_call: TRBV19
cdr3_aa: CASSIQGNSPLHF
cdr3_nt: TGTGCCAGTAGTATACAGGGTAATTCACCCCTCCACTTT

j_call: TRBJ1-4
clone_size: -
d_call: -
v_call: TRBV5-4
cdr3_aa: CASSLDFGGDEKLFF
cdr3_nt: TGTGCCAGCAGCTTGGACTTCGGGGGGGATGAAAAACTGTTTTTT

j_call: TRBJ2-7
clone_size: -
d_call: -
v_call: TRBV7-2
cdr3_aa: CASSFDASDYEQYF
cdr3_nt: TGTGCCAGCAGCTTCGATGCTAGCGACTACGAGCAGTACTTC

j_call: TRBJ2-1
clone_size: -
d_call: TRBD2
v_call: TRBV20-1
cdr3_aa: CSASLGLAGRDEQFF
cdr3_nt: TGCAGTGCTAGTTTGGGACTAGCGGGACGGGATGAGCAGTTCTTC